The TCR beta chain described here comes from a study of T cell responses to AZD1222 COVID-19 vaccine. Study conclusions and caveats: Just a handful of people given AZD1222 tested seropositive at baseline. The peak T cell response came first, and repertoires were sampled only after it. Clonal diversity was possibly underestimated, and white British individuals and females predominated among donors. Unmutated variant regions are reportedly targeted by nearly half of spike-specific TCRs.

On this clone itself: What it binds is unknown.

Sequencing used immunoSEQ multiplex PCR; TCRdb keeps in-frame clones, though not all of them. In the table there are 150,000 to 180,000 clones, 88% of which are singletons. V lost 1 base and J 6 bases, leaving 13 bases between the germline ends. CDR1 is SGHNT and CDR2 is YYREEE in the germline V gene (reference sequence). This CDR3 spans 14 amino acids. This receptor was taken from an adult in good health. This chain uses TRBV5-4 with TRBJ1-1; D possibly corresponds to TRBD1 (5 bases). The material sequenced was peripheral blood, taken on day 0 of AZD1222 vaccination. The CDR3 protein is CASSLSWGSAEAFF. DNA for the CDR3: TGTGCCAGCAGCTTGTCATGGGGCTCGGCTGAAGCTTTCTTT.